The source of this T cell receptor beta chain is a study of PD-1 blockade in classical Hodgkin lymphoma. Broader study findings: Patients who responded completely had about the same baseline diversity as newly diagnosed patients. With respect to the repertoire differences, their causes, possibly disease activity or prior therapy, remain undefined. When set against healthy donors, newly diagnosed patients were reported to show lower baseline TCR diversity. Unlike CD8+ TCR diversity, which did not rise significantly by C4D1, CD4+ TCR diversity did.

The CDR3 sequence is 14 residues long. Losses at the gene ends were 5 bases for V and 5 bases for J; bases not matched to a gene: 9. Germline CDR1 and CDR2: SQVTM and ANQGSEA. Relapse was seen in all patients after autologous stem cell transplantation, and brentuximab vedotin exposure was variable. Data came from immunoSEQ multiplex PCR; TCRdb stores just in-frame clones and leaves some out. The table shows roughly 14,000 clones, with about 86% occurring only once. Comments on this clone: Its antigen is still unknown.

V gene TRBV29-1 combines with J gene TRBJ2-7, with 10 bases identical to TRBD2. The sequenced sample was peripheral blood mononuclear cells (PBMCs), obtained at baseline. This TCR was recovered from a human donor with classical Hodgkin lymphoma. As DNA, the CDR3 is TGCAGCGTTATCCTAGCGGGAGTTGGTAACGAGCAGTACTTC. Its protein product is CSVILAGVGNEQYF.